This TCR beta chain was identified during a study of T cells after yellow fever vaccination. In this sample, this clonotype turned up a few times. Universal primer sites and UMIs were introduced during 5'RACE template-switching synthesis of TCR cDNA. TCRdb re-called the 5' RACE reads through MiXCR, storing one row per CDR3 protein. The sample records about 240,000 distinct CDR3 sequences, less than 8.5% being singletons. Germline V gene data show CDR1 as MNHEY and CDR2 as SVGEGT. V was shortened by 8 bases and J by 2 bases, with 9 bases between the two germline ends. There are 12 residues in the CDR3.

The V call is TRBV6-2 or TRBV6-3, the J call TRBJ2-5; possible D gene TRBD1, 6 bases. The source material was CD4+ T cells sorted from PBMCs, sampled 15 days after the yellow fever booster vaccination. This receptor was taken from a man aged 30 to 39 who received the YFV17D yellow fever vaccine. CDR3 region: CASSDRQETQYF. The DNA for the CDR3 is TGTGCCAGCTCCGACAGGCAAGAGACCCAGTACTTC.